The next 13 T cell receptor beta chains were all read from a single sample in a study of Ad26.COV2.S vaccination and SARS-CoV-2 variants. The sample's treatment: roughly 19 received Ad26.COV2.S at low or high dose, single or two shots; about 5 received placebo; per-sample allocation not given. At day 63 after the first vaccine or placebo injection, samples were drawn. The data were produced by immunoSEQ multiplex PCR, yet TCRdb's version contains in-frame clones alone and is incomplete. The sample contains 500,000 or so clones, 75% to 90% of which appear only once. This sample comprised peripheral blood, obtained in a trial of Ad26.COV2.S vaccine versus placebo. The receptors stem from a person between 18 and 65 years old who received the Ad26.COV2.S COVID-19 vaccine or a placebo.

The chain has TRBV7-9 and TRBJ1-3; D is ambiguous. Germline assignment: CDR1 SEHNR and CDR2 FQNEAQ (reference sequence). The CDR3 consists of 14 residues. V was clipped by 1 base and J by 3 bases, with 7 bases between them. CDR3 region: CASSLGGLGNTIYF. DNA of the CDR3: TGTGCCAGCAGCTTAGGCGGGCTTGGAAACACCATATATTTT.

J is TRBJ1-5 and V is TRBV13, with D unclear. The CDR3 consists of 15 residues. Trimming cost V 3 bases and J 5 bases, with 14 bases left between them. CDR1 PRHDT and CDR2 FYEKMQ come from the germline V gene (reference sequence). DNA of the CDR3: TGTGCCAGCAGCTTCCGGATCACGAGGGATCAGCCCCAGCATTTT. Translating gives CASSFRITRDQPQHF.

This sequence joins TRBV2 and TRBJ2-2, with a possible D match to TRBD1 (5 bases). This CDR3 is 15 amino acids long. The V end was cut by 2 bases, the J end by 5 bases, with 12 bases between. Per germline, CDR1 SNHLY and CDR2 FYNNEI. The DNA for the CDR3 is TGTGCCAGCAGTGAATGGGGCGTGACAACCGGGGAGCTGTTTTTT. This codes for CASSEWGVTTGELFF.

V is TRBV11-2 and J is TRBJ1-4; D possibly corresponds to TRBD1 (5 bases). The CDR3 has 16 amino acids. The V gene lost 5 bases and the J gene lost 8 bases, with 21 bases spanning the gap. The germline CDR1 and CDR2 sequences are SGHAT and FQNNGV. The CDR3 region has the DNA TGTGCCAGCAGCCCGGGGGGATGGGGCGCAGGCGAAAAACTGTTTTTT. It encodes CASSPGGWGAGEKLFF.

The chain combines TRBV7-2 with TRBJ2-3, with unresolved D. This CDR3 region has 14 residues. Trimming left V 7 bases short and J 4 bases short, with 15 bases between. Germline-derived CDR1 and CDR2 are SGHTA and FQGNSA. The DNA of the CDR3 is TGTGCCAGCACGGGCCGTGGAAGCCCAGATACGCAGTATTTT. Residues: CASTGRGSPDTQYF.

This clone has just one count. The genes are TRBV4-3 and TRBJ1-1; D unresolved. CDR1 and CDR2 (germline): LGHNA, YSLEER. The CDR3 loop spans 15 amino acids. V was trimmed by 4 bases and J by 0 bases, leaving 12 bases between them. The CDR3 DNA sequence: TGCGCCAGCAGCCCCCGTAACGGACTGAACACTGAAGCTTTCTTT. Its translation: CASSPRNGLNTEAFF.

The chain couples TRBV9 to TRBJ2-6; the D is unclear. Trimming shortened V by 4 bases and J by 0 bases, and 14 bases separated the two germline ends. The CDR3 runs 17 residues. The germline V gene encodes CDR1 SGDLS and CDR2 YYNGEE. Here the CDR3 DNA reads TGTGCCAGCAGCCCAAGAGGTCCGAGCTCTGGGGCCAACGTCCTGACTTTC. Its translation: CASSPRGPSSGANVLTF. Together with reference TRBV9 and TRBJ2-6, the CDR3 gives the full variable domain: DSGVTQTPKHLITATGQRVTLRCSPRSGDLSVYWYQQSLDQGLQFLIQYYNGEERAKGNILERFSAQQFPDLHSELNLSSLELGDSALYFCASSPRGPSSGANVLTFGAGSRLTVL.

This chain uses TRBV4-3 with TRBJ1-2; maybe TRBD1 (5 bases). Germline V gives CDR1 LGHNA, CDR2 YSLEER. The CDR3 loop spans 17 amino acids. Trimming took off 0 bases at V and 4 bases at J, with 18 bases between the two ends. The CDR3 spells CASSQDLRAGRGYGYTF. CDR3 nucleotide sequence: TGCGCCAGCAGCCAAGATCTGAGGGCAGGGCGCGGCTATGGCTACACCTTC.

The J gene is TRBJ1-6, the V gene TRBV19; D remains unclear. CDR3 size: 16 residues. Between the trimmed V and J ends, which lost 7 bases and 9 bases, there was a span of 22 bases. Germline V gives CDR1 LNHDA, CDR2 SQIVND (reference sequence). DNA for the CDR3: TGTGCCAGTATATGGGGTCCTGTTCGGCGAATTTCACCCCTCCACTTT. Its translation: CASIWGPVRRISPLHF.

Worth noting for this clone: The same CDR3 arises from other DNA sequences in this sample as well. This chain links TRBV6-5 with TRBJ1-5, with no clear D. V lost 5 bases and J lost 0, with 11 bases in between. The CDR3 is 15 residues long. Germline loops: CDR1 MNHEY, CDR2 SVGAGI. DNA for the CDR3: TGTGCCAGCAGTCCCGGACTCTATAGCAATCAGCCCCAGCATTTT. This gives the protein CASSPGLYSNQPQHF.

The chain combines TRBV19 with TRBJ1-1; D perhaps matches TRBD1 (5 bases). Trimming cost V 9 bases and J 1 base, with 12 bases left between them. CDR1 and CDR2 (germline): LNHDA, SQIVND (reference sequence). CDR3 length: 13 amino acids. CDR3 DNA sequence: TGTGCCAGCACTCAGGGCTGGAACACTGAAGCTTTCTTT. Protein product: CASTQGWNTEAFF.

The chain carries TRBV4-1 and TRBJ1-2; D perhaps matches TRBD1 (5 bases). V was trimmed by 0 bases and J by 0 bases, leaving 8 bases between them. The CDR3 loop spans 15 amino acids. From germline, CDR1 is MGHRA and CDR2 YSYEKL. The CDR3 protein is CASSQDDRANYGYTF. In nucleotides, the CDR3 is TGCGCCAGCAGCCAAGATGACAGAGCTAACTATGGCTACACCTTC.

This clone showed up just a few times. This chain joins TRBV3-1 (or the pseudogene TRBV3-2) and TRBJ2-7; TRBD2 matches at 8 bases. Trimming took 4 bases from V and 3 from J; bases not matched to a gene: 5. Germline V lookup: CDR1 LGHDT, CDR2 YNNKEL (reference sequence). The length of the CDR3 is 14 residues. CDR3 DNA: TGTGCCAGCAGCCTCACGAGCGGGGGCTACGAGCAGTACTTC. Encoded protein: CASSLTSGGYEQYF.